The source of this TCR beta chain is a study of T cell changes during pregnancy in multiple sclerosis. Method: immunoSEQ multiplex PCR; TCRdb's copy keeps in-frame clones and lacks some. The sample has more than 35,000 clones; 88% are singletons. This CDR3 contains 15 residues. V lost 2 bases and J lost 0, with 9 bases in between. The germline gives CDR1 LNHDA, CDR2 SQIVND (reference sequence). The specimen comprised CD4+ T cells from peripheral blood mononuclear cells, sampled in the first trimester of pregnancy. The chain couples TRBV19 to TRBJ2-3; D gene unclear. This TCR came from a female donor with multiple sclerosis, enrolled in a pregnancy study. The CDR3 spells CASSIQATSTDTQYF. Written as DNA, the CDR3 is TGTGCCAGTAGTATACAGGCAACTAGCACAGATACGCAGTATTTT.